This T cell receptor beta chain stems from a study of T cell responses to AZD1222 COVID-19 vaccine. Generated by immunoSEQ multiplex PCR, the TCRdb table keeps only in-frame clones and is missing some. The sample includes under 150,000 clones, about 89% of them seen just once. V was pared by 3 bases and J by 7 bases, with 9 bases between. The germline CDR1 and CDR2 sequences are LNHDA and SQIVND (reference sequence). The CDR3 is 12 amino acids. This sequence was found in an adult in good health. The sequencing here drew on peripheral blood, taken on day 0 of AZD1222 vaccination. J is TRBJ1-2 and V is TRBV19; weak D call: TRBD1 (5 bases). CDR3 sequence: CASSMRGAGYTF. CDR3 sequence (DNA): TGTGCCAGTAGTATGAGGGGCGCTGGCTACACCTTC.